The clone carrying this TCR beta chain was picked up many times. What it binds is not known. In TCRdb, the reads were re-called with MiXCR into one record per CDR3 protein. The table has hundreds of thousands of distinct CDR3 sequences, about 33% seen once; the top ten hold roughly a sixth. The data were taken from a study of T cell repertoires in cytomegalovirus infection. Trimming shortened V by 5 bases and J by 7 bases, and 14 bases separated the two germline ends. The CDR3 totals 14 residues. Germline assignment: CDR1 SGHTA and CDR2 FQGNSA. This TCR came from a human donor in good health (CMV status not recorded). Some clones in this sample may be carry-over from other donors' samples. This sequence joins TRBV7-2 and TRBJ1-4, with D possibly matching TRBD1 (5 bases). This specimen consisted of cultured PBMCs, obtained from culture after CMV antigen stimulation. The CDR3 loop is CASSARGGAEKLFF. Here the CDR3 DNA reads TGTGCCAGCAGCGCCCGAGGAGGGGCTGAAAAACTGTTTTTT. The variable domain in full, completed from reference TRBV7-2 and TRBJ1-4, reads GAGVSQSPSNKVTEKGKDVELRCDPISGHTALYWYRQSLGQGLEFLIYFQGNSAPDKSGLPSDRFSAERTGGSVSTLTIQRTQQEDSAVYLCASSARGGAEKLFFGSGTQLSVL.